Each of the 14 T cell receptor beta chains below was sequenced from the same sample in a study of blood T cell repertoires in COVID-19. The protocol was immunoSEQ multiplex PCR, while the TCRdb copy is restricted to in-frame clones and leaves out a portion. The data hold fewer than 300,000 clones, with roughly 88% observed a single time. The sample consisted of peripheral blood. The receptors derive from a human donor with COVID-19, enrolled during active disease. The donor label of this sample is uncertain.

This rearrangement joins TRBV11-2 to TRBJ1-1; no firm D call. Germline values: CDR1 SGHAT, CDR2 FQNNGV. V dropped 4 bases and J dropped 6 bases, with 9 bases sitting between them. CDR3 length equals 12 residues. The chain's CDR3 is CASSWAGSEAFF. The CDR3 coding sequence is TGTGCCAGCAGCTGGGCGGGGTCTGAAGCTTTCTTT.

CDR3 sequence: CASSPNPLEQFF. The CDR3 DNA is TGTGCCAGCTCCCCAAACCCACTCGAGCAGTTCTTC. This chain joins TRBV12-3 or TRBV12-4 and TRBJ2-1; D gene ambiguous. Trimming pared 8 bases from V and 10 bases from J, leaving 15 bases between. The CDR3 has 12 residues.

V gene TRBV19 combines with J gene TRBJ2-5, with 8 bases fitting TRBD2. The CDR3 length is 16 residues. Looked up from germline, CDR1 is LNHDA and CDR2 is SQIVND (reference sequence). V trimming: 3 bases; J trimming: 8 bases; junction bases outside the gene matches: 14. This chain's CDR3 is CASSIGGGRTKRTQYF. The CDR3 DNA follows: TGTGCCAGTAGTATTGGGGGCGGGAGGACCAAGCGTACCCAGTACTTC. Filled out from reference TRBV19 and TRBJ2-5, the complete variable domain reads DGGITQSPKYLFRKEGQNVTLSCEQNLNHDAMYWYRQDPGQGLRLIYYSQIVNDFQKGDIAEGYSVSREKKESFPLTVTSAQKNPTAFYLCASSIGGGRTKRTQYFGPGTRLLVL.

The rearrangement uses TRBV28 and TRBJ2-1; 8 nucleotides align to TRBD1. Per the germline V gene, CDR1 is MDHEN and CDR2 is SYDVKM. V lost 3 bases, J lost 8 bases, and 9 bases stayed unmatched. This CDR3 has 15 residues. The CDR3 region is CASSFGTGVDYEQFF. CDR3 DNA sequence: TGTGCCAGCAGTTTTGGGACAGGTGTTGATTATGAGCAGTTCTTC.

This chain uses TRBV12-3 or TRBV12-4 with TRBJ1-5; D is unclear. Trimming took off 4 bases at V and 7 bases at J, with 8 bases between the two ends. The CDR3 totals 12 residues. The CDR3 sequence is CASSSGGQPQHF. CDR3 DNA: TGTGCCAGCAGTTCCGGAGGGCAGCCCCAGCATTTT.

Here the CDR3 DNA reads TGCGCCAGCAGCTTCGCCGGGGGTGGGACCCAGTACTTC. Its translation is CASSFAGGGTQYF. The rearrangement joins TRBV5-1 to TRBJ2-5, with a weak D call TRBD2 (6 bases). CDR1 and CDR2 (germline): SGHRS, YFSETQ. V gave up 2 bases and J gave up 7 bases, with 12 bases separating them. The CDR3 totals 13 residues.

This chain connects TRBV28 to TRBJ1-2; 12 bases fit TRBD1. V gave up 5 bases and J gave up 8 bases; unmatched junction bases: 6. CDR1 MDHEN and CDR2 SYDVKM come from the germline V gene. This CDR3 comprises 14 residues. The CDR3 DNA reads TGTGCCAGCAGTCCCGGGACAGGGGGCCGGGGCTACACCTTC. Translating gives CASSPGTGGRGYTF.

This chain uses TRBV11-3 with TRBJ1-1; weak D call: TRBD1 (5 bases). The V gene lost 4 bases and the J gene lost 4 bases, with 13 bases spanning the gap. This CDR3 has 14 amino acids. Germline V gene lookup returns CDR1 SGHNT and CDR2 YENEEA. In DNA, the CDR3 is TGTGCCAGCAGCTACCCCGGGGGGGGCACTGAAGCTTTCTTT. As protein: CASSYPGGGTEAFF.

V gene TRBV5-1 combines with J gene TRBJ1-1, with a tentative D call TRBD1 (5 bases). The CDR3 length is 14 residues. Trimming left V 4 bases short and J 6 bases short, with 16 bases between. The V gene's germline CDR1 is SGHRS and CDR2 YFSETQ. The CDR3 sequence: CASSHGQERPEAFF. DNA of the CDR3: TGCGCCAGCAGCCATGGACAAGAACGTCCTGAAGCTTTCTTT. The whole variable domain, filled in from reference TRBV5-1 and TRBJ1-1, reads KAGVTQTPRYLIKTRGQQVTLSCSPISGHRSVSWYQQTPGQGLQFLFEYFSETQRNKGNFPGRFSGRQFSNSRSEMNVSTLELGDSALYLCASSHGQERPEAFFGQGTRLTVV.

The rearrangement uses TRBV6-5 and TRBJ1-2; D might be TRBD1 (6 bases). This CDR3 contains 13 residues. V lost 6 bases, J lost 4 bases, and 12 bases lay in between. Germline V gene sequence: CDR1 MNHEY, CDR2 SVGAGI. The chain's CDR3 is CASRPQGTYGYTF. Written as DNA, the CDR3 is TGTGCCAGCAGGCCACAGGGAACCTATGGCTACACCTTC.

The rearrangement joins TRBV5-4 to TRBJ2-5, with 10 positions matching TRBD1. The germline gives CDR1 SGHNT, CDR2 YYREEE (reference sequence). The V and J ends lost 4 bases and 1 base, in that order; junction bases with no gene match: 4. This CDR3 region has 15 residues. The CDR3 region has the DNA TGTGCCAGCAGCCGGGACAGGGGATCCCAAGAGACCCAGTACTTC. Translated, it gives CASSRDRGSQETQYF.

The chain recombines TRBV3-1 (or the pseudogene TRBV3-2) with TRBJ1-6; 8 positions agree with TRBD1. Germline V CDR1 and CDR2: LGHDT, YNNKEL (reference sequence). The CDR3 is made up of 17 amino acids. The J segment lost 9 bases and the V segment lost 4 bases, leaving 14 bases of the junction unmatched. CDR3 loop: CASSRSQGGGSVSPLHF. The CDR3 DNA reads as TGTGCCAGCAGCCGATCACAGGGGGGAGGATCGGTTTCACCCCTCCACTTT.

This clone turned up a few times. The chain combines TRBV6-5 with TRBJ1-4; no definite D call. The CDR3 runs 14 residues. Per germline, CDR1 MNHEY and CDR2 SVGAGI. Trimming removed 0 bases from V and 8 bases from J, with 10 bases in between. As DNA, the CDR3 is TGTGCCAGCAGTTACTCGCCAGGTTGGGAAAAACTGTTTTTT. Amino acids: CASSYSPGWEKLFF.

J is TRBJ2-7 and V is TRBV5-4, with a tentative D call TRBD1 (7 bases). This CDR3 is built from 14 residues. The germline gives CDR1 SGHNT, CDR2 YYREEE (reference sequence). V lost 3 bases, J lost 0 bases, and 10 bases lay in between. This CDR3 is CASSSGDSSYEQYF. The CDR3 DNA reads TGTGCCAGCAGCTCGGGGGACAGCTCCTACGAGCAGTACTTC.